The 28 T cell receptor beta chains given below trace back to one sample, sequenced in a study of cytomegalovirus exposure and HLA in healthy donors. PCR involved 60 Vbeta and 13 Jbeta primers. The assay was immunoSEQ multiplex PCR, and TCRdb's table has in-frame clones only and misses some. Here the sample spans about 140,000 clones, 60% to 85% being singletons. Sample: PBMCs. The receptors derive from a man between 18 and 29 years old in good health and CMV-seronegative.

The chain couples TRBV2 to TRBJ1-2, with D tentatively TRBD1 (6 bases). The V end was cut by 7 bases, the J end by 4 bases, with 16 bases between. The CDR3 spans 14 residues. Germline V gene data show CDR1 as SNHLY and CDR2 as FYNNEI. CDR3 amino acids: CASISEGGVYGYTF. CDR3 DNA sequence: TGTGCCAGCATTTCAGAAGGGGGGGTCTATGGCTACACCTTC. Full variable domain (outside the CDR3, taken from reference TRBV2 and TRBJ1-2): EPEVTQTPSHQVTQMGQEVILRCVPISNHLYFYWYRQILGQKVEFLVSFYNNEISEKSEIFDDQFSVERPDGSNFTLKIRSTKLEDSAMYFCASISEGGVYGYTFGSGTRLTVV.

This CDR3 is CASSLGRNTEAFF. The CDR3 DNA follows: TGTGCCAGCAGCCTGGGGAGGAACACTGAAGCTTTCTTT. The chain links TRBV14 to TRBJ1-1, with no clear D. V gave up 4 bases and J gave up 1 base, with 7 bases separating them. The CDR3 loop spans 13 amino acids. Germline CDR1 reads SGHDN; CDR2 reads FVKESK.

The chain has TRBV14 and TRBJ1-1; D is perhaps TRBD1 (5 bases). This CDR3 spans 16 amino acids. Trimming removed 4 bases at V and 5 bases at J, with 20 bases between. CDR1 and CDR2 (germline): SGHDN, FVKESK. Here the CDR3 reads CASSPEGTRRVTEAFF. In DNA, the CDR3 is TGTGCCAGCAGCCCGGAGGGGACCCGACGTGTTACTGAAGCTTTCTTT. The full variable domain, in which reference TRBV14 and TRBJ1-1 provide the parts outside the CDR3, is EAGVTQFPSHSVIEKGQTVTLRCDPISGHDNLYWYRRVMGKEIKFLLHFVKESKQDESGMPNNRFLAERTGGTYSTLKVQPAELEDSGVYFCASSPEGTRRVTEAFFGQGTRLTVV.

CDR3 protein: CASTPKGTYNEQFF. DNA of the CDR3: TGTGCCAGCACCCCCAAGGGGACCTACAATGAGCAGTTCTTC. V and J are TRBV5-4 and TRBJ2-1; maybe TRBD1 (5 bases). V lost 6 bases and J lost 2, with 12 bases in between. There are 14 residues in the CDR3. Germline V gene lookup returns CDR1 SGHNT and CDR2 YYREEE (reference sequence).

The CDR3 region has the DNA TGTGCCAGCAGTGATGGAGGTTATACGCAGTATTTT. This sequence encodes CASSDGGYTQYF. The genes are TRBV6-4 and TRBJ2-3; D is perhaps TRBD2 (5 bases). This CDR3 is 12 amino acids long. Germline V CDR1 and CDR2: MRHNA, SNTAGT. V lost 3 bases and J lost 7, with 8 bases in between.

This chain links TRBV27 with TRBJ2-3; tentatively, D is TRBD1 (5 bases). Germline assignment: CDR1 MNHEY and CDR2 SMNVEV (reference sequence). The V and J ends lost 4 bases and 4 bases respectively, with 12 bases between them. The CDR3 contains 14 residues. CDR3 nucleotides: TGTGCCAGCAGTTGGGGCCGAATAGCAGATACGCAGTATTTT. Protein: CASSWGRIADTQYF.

The chain recombines TRBV6-4 with TRBJ1-2; D gene uncertain. Trimming pared 0 bases from V and 5 bases from J, leaving 7 bases between. The CDR3 contains 13 residues. In germline, CDR1 is MRHNA, CDR2 SNTAGT. The CDR3: CASSDSLGYGYTF. DNA for the CDR3: TGTGCCAGCAGTGACTCGCTCGGGTATGGCTACACCTTC.

CDR3 DNA sequence: TGCGCCAGCAGCGCTCAGGGGGACTATGGCTACACCTTC. It translates to CASSAQGDYGYTF. This chain uses TRBV4-1 with TRBJ1-2, with 7 bases fitting TRBD1. The junction had 3 bases not matched to a gene; V was cut back by 5 bases and J by 3 bases. Looked up from germline, CDR1 is MGHRA and CDR2 is YSYEKL. The CDR3 spans 13 residues.

This sequence joins TRBV6-5 and TRBJ2-3; a weak D match, TRBD1 (6 bases). V lost 10 bases and J lost 0, with 17 bases in between. The CDR3 extends over 15 amino acids. Germline V CDR1 and CDR2: MNHEY, SVGAGI. The CDR3 protein is CATTTGRSSTDTQYF. DNA for the CDR3: TGTGCCACCACCACAGGGAGAAGTAGCACAGATACGCAGTATTTT.

J is TRBJ1-1 and V is TRBV6-1, with TRBD1 as a possible D gene (5 bases). The CDR3 runs 14 residues. Per germline, CDR1 MNHNS and CDR2 SASEGT. V lost 4 bases, J lost 5 bases, and 14 bases lay in between. The CDR3 is CASSGGDRGTEAFF. CDR3 sequence (DNA): TGTGCCAGCAGTGGCGGGGACCGCGGGACTGAAGCTTTCTTT.

This clone was counted between two and nine times. The rearrangement uses TRBV5-4 and TRBJ1-3, with D unclear. Germline CDR1 reads SGHNT; CDR2 reads YYREEE (reference sequence). The CDR3 length is 15 residues. Trimming removed 1 base at V and 0 bases at J, with 8 bases between. The CDR3 sequence is CASSLSLNSGNTIYF. The CDR3 DNA reads as TGTGCCAGCAGCTTGAGCCTAAACTCTGGAAACACCATATATTTT. Filled out from reference TRBV5-4 and TRBJ1-3, the complete variable domain reads ETGVTQSPTHLIKTRGQQVTLRCSSQSGHNTVSWYQQALGQGPQFIFQYYREEENGRGNFPPRFSGLQFPNYSSELNVNALELDDSALYLCASSLSLNSGNTIYFGEGSWLTVV.

The chain couples TRBV5-4 to TRBJ2-7; the D gene is possibly TRBD1 (5 bases). The CDR3 length is 14 residues. Germline-derived CDR1 and CDR2 are SGHNT and YYREEE (reference sequence). V gave up 4 bases and J gave up 0 bases, with 11 bases separating them. The CDR3 loop is CASSPTQGSYEQYF. CDR3 in DNA: TGTGCCAGCAGCCCTACCCAGGGCTCCTACGAGCAGTACTTC.

This sequence joins TRBV6-4 and TRBJ1-5, with TRBD1 identical over 7 bases. The CDR3 runs 14 residues. V was clipped by 3 bases and J by 7 bases; unmatched bases: 6. Per germline, CDR1 MRHNA and CDR2 SNTAGT. CDR3 in DNA: TGTGCCAGCAGTGAGGACAGGACGAACCAGCCCCAGCATTTT. Protein product: CASSEDRTNQPQHF.

The chain employs TRBV2 and TRBJ2-6; no definite D call. There are 11 residues in the CDR3. V lost 8 bases and J lost 7, with 6 bases in between. Germline V gives CDR1 SNHLY, CDR2 FYNNEI. CDR3 nucleotide sequence: TGTGCCAGCCACTTCGCCAACGTCCTGACTTTC. Translation: CASHFANVLTF. The full variable domain, in which reference TRBV2 and TRBJ2-6 provide the parts outside the CDR3, is EPEVTQTPSHQVTQMGQEVILRCVPISNHLYFYWYRQILGQKVEFLVSFYNNEISEKSEIFDDQFSVERPDGSNFTLKIRSTKLEDSAMYFCASHFANVLTFGAGSRLTVL.

The chain combines TRBV19 with TRBJ1-4; 7 bases match TRBD1. Trimming cost V 5 bases and J 4 bases; bases outside gene matches: 7. The germline CDR1 and CDR2 sequences are LNHDA and SQIVND (reference sequence). The CDR3 runs 15 residues. The CDR3 loop is CASSGGQPFNEKLFF. The CDR3 DNA sequence: TGTGCCAGTAGTGGGGGACAGCCTTTTAATGAAAAACTGTTTTTT.

Worth noting for this clone: This CDR3 is also generated by other DNA sequences in the sample. The chain uses TRBV4-3 and TRBJ2-1, with 8 nucleotides matching TRBD1. The CDR3 contains 16 residues. Trimming at V came to 4 bases and at J to 9 bases, leaving 14 bases not matched to a gene. Per germline, CDR1 LGHNA and CDR2 YSLEER. CDR3 sequence (DNA): TGCGCCAGCAGCCCCCTTGTTCAGGGGGCTCCCGTTGAGCAGTTCTTC. Its translation: CASSPLVQGAPVEQFF.

V and J are TRBV5-1 and TRBJ1-4; 7 bases fit TRBD1. There are 14 residues in the CDR3. Per germline, CDR1 SGHRS and CDR2 YFSETQ. J lost 3 bases, V lost 7 bases, and 6 bases had no gene match. The CDR3 is CASRTTGSNEKLFF. CDR3 DNA: TGCGCCAGCCGAACGACAGGGTCTAATGAAAAACTGTTTTTT. Full variable domain (outside the CDR3, taken from reference TRBV5-1 and TRBJ1-4): KAGVTQTPRYLIKTRGQQVTLSCSPISGHRSVSWYQQTPGQGLQFLFEYFSETQRNKGNFPGRFSGRQFSNSRSEMNVSTLELGDSALYLCASRTTGSNEKLFFGSGTQLSVL.

This rearrangement joins TRBV19 to TRBJ2-3; unclear D gene. The CDR3 is 11 amino acids. V was clipped by 5 bases and J by 3 bases, with 3 bases between them. Germline-derived CDR1 and CDR2 are LNHDA and SQIVND (reference sequence). In DNA, the CDR3 is TGTGCCAGTAGTCTGACAGATACGCAGTATTTT. Amino acid sequence: CASSLTDTQYF.

This clone was seen a few times. The chain employs TRBV5-6 and TRBJ1-5; tentative D call: TRBD1 (6 bases). The V end was cut by 0 bases, the J end by 3 bases, with 10 bases between. Germline V gene lookup returns CDR1 SGHDT and CDR2 YYEEEE. This CDR3 spans 15 amino acids. The CDR3: CASSLDRAINQPQHF. As DNA, the CDR3 is TGTGCCAGCAGCTTGGACAGGGCAATCAATCAGCCCCAGCATTTT.

The V gene is TRBV7-6, the J gene TRBJ1-6, with 9 bases aligning to TRBD1. Germline assignment: CDR1 SGHVS and CDR2 FNYEAQ. J was trimmed by 0 bases and V by 2 bases; bases with no gene match: 8. The length of the CDR3 is 19 residues. The CDR3 DNA follows: TGTGCCAGCAGCTTATCGACAGGGGGGGAGTCCTCCTATAATTCACCCCTCCACTTT. This translates into CASSLSTGGESSYNSPLHF.

The chain couples TRBV12-5 to TRBJ2-1, with TRBD2 matching over 7 bases. The CDR3 length is 14 residues. J gave up 4 bases and V 5 bases, and 5 bases lay outside the gene matches. CDR1 and CDR2 from the germline V gene are LGHNT and FRNRAP. The chain's CDR3 is CASGPRGEYNEQFF. As DNA, the CDR3 is TGTGCTAGTGGTCCACGGGGGGAGTACAATGAGCAGTTCTTC.

This clone was seen only once. J is TRBJ2-4 and V is TRBV4-1, with a weak D call TRBD1 (6 bases). The CDR3 contains 16 residues. Germline V gives CDR1 MGHRA, CDR2 YSYEKL. Trimming pared 1 base from V and 0 bases from J, leaving 10 bases between. CDR3 nucleotide sequence: TGCGCCAGCAGCCAAGGGGAGACAGGAGCCAAAAACATTCAGTACTTC. Its translation is CASSQGETGAKNIQYF.

The chain has TRBV5-4 and TRBJ1-6; a weak D match, TRBD1 (6 bases). The germline CDR1 and CDR2 sequences are SGHNT and YYREEE (reference sequence). The CDR3 sequence is 13 residues long. The ends were cut back, 3 bases at V and 11 bases at J, with 12 bases in the middle. CDR3 nucleotides: TGTGCCAGCAGCTCACAGGGTAGACCACCCCTCCACTTT. It translates to CASSSQGRPPLHF.

V gene TRBV13 combines with J gene TRBJ2-6; no clear D. CDR1 PRHDT and CDR2 FYEKMQ come from the germline V gene (reference sequence). Trimming removed 4 bases at V and 4 bases at J, with 11 bases between. The CDR3 contains 15 residues. CDR3 loop: CASSYRVLGANVLTF. In nucleotides, the CDR3 is TGTGCCAGCAGCTACCGGGTCCTCGGGGCCAACGTCCTGACTTTC.

This clone showed up just a few times. J is TRBJ1-1 and V is TRBV6-6, with D hard to call. Trimming left V 4 bases short and J 6 bases short, with 21 bases between. This CDR3 region has 16 residues. Germline CDR1 is MNHNY and CDR2 is SVGAGI (reference sequence). The CDR3 DNA reads as TGTGCCAGCAGTTTTTCGGGAGGGCCTCAATTAGCTGAAGCTTTCTTT. It is translated as CASSFSGGPQLAEAFF.

The genes are TRBV14 and TRBJ1-6; D remains ambiguous. V dropped 2 bases and J dropped 7 bases, with 6 bases sitting between them. The CDR3 sequence is 13 residues long. Per germline, CDR1 SGHDN and CDR2 FVKESK. The CDR3 bases are TGTGCCAGCAGCCAATTGGCCAATTCACCCCTCCACTTT. Translated: CASSQLANSPLHF.

The rearrangement uses TRBV19 and TRBJ2-2; D unclear. This CDR3 is 13 amino acids long. V lost 4 bases, J lost 6 bases, and 9 bases lay in between. Germline loops: CDR1 LNHDA, CDR2 SQIVND (reference sequence). The CDR3, as DNA: TGTGCCAGTAGTAAGCTCATGGCCGGGGAGCTGTTTTTT. Translating gives CASSKLMAGELFF.

The J gene is TRBJ2-2, the V gene TRBV7-2, with 12 bases matching TRBD2. V was clipped by 3 bases and J by 5 bases; unmatched bases: 1. The CDR3 is 15 amino acids. Germline CDR1 and CDR2: SGHTA and FQGNSA. CDR3 in amino acids: CASSLLAGGTGELFF. In DNA form, the CDR3 reads TGTGCCAGCAGCTTGCTAGCGGGGGGGACCGGGGAGCTGTTTTTT.